The T cell receptor beta chain under discussion was sequenced for a study of blood T cell repertoires in COVID-19. On the study more broadly: Samples of COVID-19 (acute and convalescent) were obtained from the United States, Italy and Spain. Sources were T cells, B-cell-depleted T cells, or PBMCs; the material itself was cDNA or gDNA.

Original methodology: Estimated nucleated cell counts came from reference gene primer amplification. Here immunoSEQ multiplex PCR was the method, and the copy in TCRdb shows in-frame clones only, minus some. The DNA was the basis for D and trimming; V, J and clone size are from that table. The table has roughly 88,000 clones, approximately 81% seen once. The V gene's germline CDR1 is LNHDA and CDR2 SQIVND (reference sequence). Between the trimmed V and J ends, which lost 3 bases and 0 bases, there was a span of 13 bases. The CDR3 spans 16 residues. This clone was recorded only once. This sequence originates from a woman older than 75 with acute or convalescent COVID-19. V and J are TRBV19 and TRBJ2-3, with a tentative D call TRBD2 (5 bases). The sequencing input was peripheral blood. The chain's CDR3 is CASSMASRTSTDTQYF. Written as DNA, the CDR3 is TGTGCCAGTAGTATGGCTAGCAGAACTAGCACAGATACGCAGTATTTT.